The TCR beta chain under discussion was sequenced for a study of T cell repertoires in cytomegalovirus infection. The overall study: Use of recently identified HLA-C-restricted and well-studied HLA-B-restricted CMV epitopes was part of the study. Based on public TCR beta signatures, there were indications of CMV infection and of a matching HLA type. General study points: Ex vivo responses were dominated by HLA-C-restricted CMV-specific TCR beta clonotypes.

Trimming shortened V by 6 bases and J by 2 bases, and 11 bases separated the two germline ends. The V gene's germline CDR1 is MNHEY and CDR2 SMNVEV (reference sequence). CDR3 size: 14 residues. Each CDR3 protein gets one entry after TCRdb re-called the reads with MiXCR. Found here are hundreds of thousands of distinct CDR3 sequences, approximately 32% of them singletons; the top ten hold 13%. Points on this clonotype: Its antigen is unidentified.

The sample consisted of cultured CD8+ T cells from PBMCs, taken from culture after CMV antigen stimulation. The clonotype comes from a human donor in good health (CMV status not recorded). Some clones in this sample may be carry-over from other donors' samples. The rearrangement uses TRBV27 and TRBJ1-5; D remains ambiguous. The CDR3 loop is CASRPGLGNQPQHF. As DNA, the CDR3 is TGTGCCAGCAGACCGGGGTTAGGCAATCAGCCCCAGCATTTT.